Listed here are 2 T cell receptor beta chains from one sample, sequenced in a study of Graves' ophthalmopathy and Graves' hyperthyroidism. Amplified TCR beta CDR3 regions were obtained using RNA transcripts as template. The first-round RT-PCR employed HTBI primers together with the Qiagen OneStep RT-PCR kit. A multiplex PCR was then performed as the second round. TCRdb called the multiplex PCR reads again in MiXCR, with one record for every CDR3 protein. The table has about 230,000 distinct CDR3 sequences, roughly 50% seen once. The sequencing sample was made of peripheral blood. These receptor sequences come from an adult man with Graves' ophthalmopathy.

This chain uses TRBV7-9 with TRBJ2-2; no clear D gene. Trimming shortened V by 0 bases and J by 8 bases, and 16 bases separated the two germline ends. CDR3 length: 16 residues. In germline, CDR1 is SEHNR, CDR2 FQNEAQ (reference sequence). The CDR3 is CASSLAQTGPLGELFF. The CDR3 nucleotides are TGTGCCAGCAGCTTAGCGCAGACTGGACCCCTGGGGGAGCTGTTTTTT.

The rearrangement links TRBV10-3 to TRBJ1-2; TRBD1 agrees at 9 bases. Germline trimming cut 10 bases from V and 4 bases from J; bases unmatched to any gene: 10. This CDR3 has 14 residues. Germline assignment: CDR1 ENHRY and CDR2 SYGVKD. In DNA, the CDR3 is TGTGCCAGCAATTTGGACAGGGGACTCTATGGCTACACCTTC. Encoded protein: CASNLDRGLYGYTF.